What follows describes a single T cell receptor beta chain. Germline assignment: CDR1 SNHLY and CDR2 FYNNEI. This CDR3 is 15 amino acids long. Trimming at V came to 6 bases and at J to 3 bases, leaving 4 bases not matched to a gene. This specimen belongs to a study of blood T cells in healthy people across ages. Study summary: Researchers report that template switching captured about one barcoded beta molecule per two T cells.

Combining a sample-barcoded 5' primer with a J-beta primer mix, a second PCR ran for about 7 to 11 cycles. MiXCR, applied by TCRdb to the 5' RACE reads, yields one record per CDR3 protein. Found here are 500,000 to 550,000 distinct CDR3 sequences, around 24% of them singletons; the top ten hold around 10%. A minimum of 7 million PBMCs was isolated per sample. This sample was shared with a second study, whose subject was T cells of mothers and their children.

The gene calls are TRBV2 and TRBJ2-7; 14 bases fit TRBD2. Sequenced: blood. This receptor was taken from a boy younger than 18 in good health. The CDR3 DNA sequence: TGTGCCAGCAGAATCGGGACTAGCGGGAGCTACGAGCAGTACTTC. Its protein product is CASRIGTSGSYEQYF.